This passage covers 32 T cell receptor beta chains from one sample sequenced in a study of spatial heterogeneity in lung cancer. Time point specified: sample taken at primary tumor resection. Study-wide points: Tumor mutation counts were tracked by expanded intratumoral alpha and beta TCR counts.

These receptors' antigens are unknown. In TCRdb, the 5' RACE reads were re-called with MiXCR into one record per CDR3 protein. The top ten hold roughly 6.6% of the sample, which has more than 15,000 distinct CDR3 sequences, about 6.3% seen once. Sequences were derived from lung tumor tissue, sampled at surgery. The receptors here all came from a male donor with early-stage non-small cell lung cancer.

In its sample, this clonotype was seen many times. For a library built for alpha chains, this beta chain is a stray read; little rests on its size. This chain connects TRBV5-4 to TRBJ2-3; D is undetermined. CDR3 length equals 12 residues. Germline V gives CDR1 SGHNT, CDR2 YYREEE (reference sequence). The V end was cut by 0 bases, the J end by 5 bases, with 4 bases between. For the CDR3, the DNA is TGTGCCAGCAGCTTGGGGAGAGATACGCAGTATTTT. Amino acid sequence: CASSLGRDTQYF.

Many counts were recorded for this clonotype. The library was designed around alpha chains, so this beta chain is a stray read whose abundance carries little weight. This sequence joins TRBV7-2 and TRBJ2-3, with 7 bases aligning to TRBD2. V lost 5 bases and J lost 0; bases outside the gene matches: 11. Germline V gives CDR1 SGHTA, CDR2 FQGNSA. The CDR3 sequence is 17 residues long. CDR3 loop: CASSRKFSSGSTDTQYF. The DNA of the CDR3 is TGTGCCAGCAGCCGGAAGTTTTCTAGCGGAAGCACAGATACGCAGTATTTT.

This clonotype is medium-sized. This beta chain represents an off-target read in a library built for alpha chains; its size is of limited meaning. V gene TRBV13 combines with J gene TRBJ1-2; maybe TRBD1 (5 bases). The germline CDR1 and CDR2 sequences are PRHDT and FYEKMQ (reference sequence). Trimming stripped 5 bases from V and 5 bases from J, with 18 bases between. CDR3 length equals 15 residues. DNA for the CDR3: TGTGCCAGCAGCGCAGGACACCACAATTGGTATGGCTACACCTTC. It translates to CASSAGHHNWYGYTF.

This clonotype was observed many times. This beta chain is a stray sequence in a library constructed for alpha chains; its clone size is not meaningful. The chain joins TRBV9 to TRBJ1-2; D might be TRBD1 (5 bases). This CDR3 has 14 amino acids. CDR1 is SGDLS, CDR2 YYNGEE, per germline. V lost 0 bases and J 4 bases, leaving 10 bases between the germline ends. The chain's CDR3 is CASSVDDSFYGYTF. CDR3 DNA sequence: TGTGCCAGCAGCGTAGACGACAGTTTCTATGGCTACACCTTC.

As to this clonotype: This clone may be a read error of a much larger clone one base away. A library made for alpha chains picked up this beta chain off target, so its size means little. This rearrangement joins TRBV12-5 to TRBJ2-5, with a weak D call TRBD1 (5 bases). Germline V gene lookup returns CDR1 LGHNT and CDR2 FRNRAP. The CDR3 spans 14 residues. CDR3 nucleotides: TGTGCTAGTGGTTTCATGGGGCGTCAAGAGACCCAGCACTTC. Amino acids: CASGFMGRQETQHF. Full variable domain (rest looked up from reference TRBV12-5 and TRBJ2-5): DARVTQTPRHKVTEMGQEVTMRCQPILGHNTVFWYRQTMMQGLELLAYFRNRAPLDDSGMPKDRFSAEMPDATLATLKIQPSEPRDSAVYFCASGFMGRQETQHFGPGTRLLVL.

This clonotype has ten or more counts. Being off target in a library aimed at alpha chains, this beta chain has a size of little meaning. The V and J genes are TRBV11-2 and TRBJ1-3; D unclear. Trimming pared 3 bases from V and 0 bases from J, leaving 6 bases between. Germline lookup yields CDR1 SGHAT and CDR2 FQNNGV. This CDR3 region has 14 residues. This CDR3 reads CASSFGVSGNTIYF. DNA for the CDR3: TGTGCCAGCAGCTTCGGTGTCTCTGGAAACACCATATATTTT.

In its sample, this clonotype is medium-sized. This beta chain lies outside the target of a library built for alpha chains; its clone size means little. The chain carries TRBV7-8 and TRBJ1-6, with D perhaps TRBD1 (5 bases). The germline gives CDR1 SGHVS, CDR2 FQNEAQ. This CDR3 comprises 15 residues. Trimming left V 1 base short and J 6 bases short, with 10 bases between. The CDR3 is CASSLGGGVNSPLHF. DNA for the CDR3: TGTGCCAGCAGCTTAGGCGGAGGGGTTAATTCACCCCTCCACTTT.

In this sample, this clonotype turned up many times. This beta chain is a stray sequence in a library constructed for alpha chains; its clone size is not meaningful. The genes are TRBV7-2 and TRBJ1-1; 7 bases line up with TRBD1. The CDR3 runs to 13 residues. Germline lookup yields CDR1 SGHTA and CDR2 FQGNSA. V trimming: 5 bases; J trimming: 1 base; junction bases outside the gene matches: 1. The CDR3 DNA reads as TGTGCCAGCAGCCGACAGGGGAACACTGAAGCTTTCTTT. Residues: CASSRQGNTEAFF.

The sample holds many counts of this clonotype. This beta chain turned up in a library designed for alpha chains; as an off-target read, its abundance says little. V gene TRBV7-9 combines with J gene TRBJ2-1; D not certain. Germline values: CDR1 SEHNR, CDR2 FQNEAQ (reference sequence). This CDR3 region has 15 residues. V was clipped by 5 bases and J by 6 bases, with 17 bases between them. In DNA, the CDR3 is TGTGCCAGCAGCCCCCCCCGGACCTCTCTCAATGAGCAGTTCTTC. Residues: CASSPPRTSLNEQFF.

Many counts were recorded for this clonotype. This beta chain is a stray sequence in a library constructed for alpha chains; its clone size is not meaningful. This chain connects TRBV29-1 to TRBJ1-2, with a tentative D call TRBD1 (5 bases). Trimming pared 2 bases from V and 4 bases from J, leaving 14 bases between. The CDR3 length is 14 residues. CDR1 is SQVTM, CDR2 ANQGSEA, per germline. CDR3 sequence (DNA): TGCAGCGTTGAACCCCAGGGAAGACCCTATGGCTACACCTTC. Encoded protein: CSVEPQGRPYGYTF.

As regards this clonotype: A library prepared for alpha chains yielded this beta chain as an off-target read; its size is of little meaning. This chain links TRBV11-3 with TRBJ2-2; tentative D call: TRBD1 (7 bases). V was shortened by 5 bases and J by 3 bases, with 13 bases between the two germline ends. Germline V gives CDR1 SGHNT, CDR2 YENEEA. The CDR3 is made up of 15 amino acids. The CDR3 spells CASSPGGSYTGELFF. The CDR3 region has the DNA TGTGCCAGCAGCCCAGGGGGGTCTTACACCGGGGAGCTGTTTTTT.

On this clonotype: At one of its ends the junction is not consistent with the germline gene, which may arise from a read error. Found in a library prepared for alpha chains, this beta chain is an off-target read, and its abundance has little meaning. The chain uses TRBV3-1 and TRBJ2-2, with TRBD2 matching 11 bases. CDR1 LGHDT and CDR2 YNNKEL come from the germline V gene (reference sequence). The CDR3 length is 21 residues. The CDR3 sequence is CASGQDRRLAGWVANTGELFF. The CDR3 DNA sequence: TGTGCCAGCGGCCAAGATCGTCGACTAGCGGGATGGGTTGCGAACACCGGGGAGCTGTTTTTT. Looking up the rest from reference TRBV3-1 and TRBJ2-2 gives the full variable domain: DTAVSQTPKYLVTQMGNDKSIKCEQNLGHDTMYWYKQDSKKFLKIMFSYNNKELIINETVPNRFSPKSPDKAHLNLHINSLELGDSAVYFCASGQDRRLAGWVANTGELFFGEGSRLTVL.

There are many counts of this clonotype. This beta chain lies outside the target of a library built for alpha chains; its clone size means little. The V call is TRBV10-3, the J call TRBJ2-1, with 8 bases lining up with TRBD2. J gave up 6 bases and V 8 bases, and 6 bases lay outside the gene matches. The CDR3 is 13 residues long. From germline, CDR1 is ENHRY and CDR2 SYGVKD. The CDR3 nucleotides read TGTGCCATCGGTGGCGGGAGGATCAATGAGCAGTTCTTC. It codes for CAIGGGRINEQFF.

This clonotype was found many times. This beta chain slipped into a library made for alpha chains as a stray read, so its size is not meaningful. The chain uses TRBV20-1 and TRBJ2-1; 8 bases fit TRBD2. After removal of 3 bases from V and 4 bases from J, the junction contained 8 bases not matched to a gene. The CDR3 has 15 residues. CDR1 and CDR2 from the germline V gene are DFQATT and SNEGSKA (reference sequence). CDR3 in DNA: TGCAGTGCTAGCGTCAGCGGGAGCGAGTACAATGAGCAGTTCTTC. Protein: CSASVSGSEYNEQFF.

This clonotype was picked up many times. This beta chain is a stray sequence in a library constructed for alpha chains; its clone size is not meaningful. The J gene is TRBJ2-7, the V gene TRBV28, with D maybe TRBD2 (7 bases). The germline V gene has CDR1 MDHEN and CDR2 SYDVKM. V dropped 6 bases and J dropped 4 bases, with 16 bases sitting between them. CDR3 length: 14 residues. CDR3 in amino acids: CASRRPGGRYEQYF. CDR3 sequence (DNA): TGTGCCAGCAGGCGTCCCGGGGGGCGGTACGAGCAGTACTTC.

This clonotype was seen repeatedly, ten times or more. Found in a library prepared for alpha chains, this beta chain is an off-target read, and its abundance has little meaning. The chain couples TRBV6-1 to TRBJ1-1, with TRBD1 identical over 8 bases. V shed 6 bases and J 6 bases; nucleotides not matched to a gene: 12. CDR3 length: 15 amino acids. Germline CDR1 is MNHNS and CDR2 is SASEGT. CDR3: CASRPKQGVSAEAFF. As DNA, the CDR3 is TGTGCCAGCAGACCTAAACAGGGGGTCTCCGCTGAAGCTTTCTTT.

This clonotype came up many times. This beta chain slipped into a library made for alpha chains as a stray read, so its size is not meaningful. The genes are TRBV27 and TRBJ2-3; 8 bases line up with TRBD2. The J segment lost 6 bases and the V segment lost 7 bases, leaving 15 bases of the junction unmatched. The CDR3 is 16 residues long. The germline V gene encodes CDR1 MNHEY and CDR2 SMNVEV (reference sequence). The CDR3: CASTPIFAGGGDTQYF. CDR3 bases: TGTGCCAGCACCCCGATCTTTGCGGGGGGCGGGGATACGCAGTATTTT.

In the case of this clonotype: This beta chain is a stray sequence in a library constructed for alpha chains; its clone size is not meaningful. V and J are TRBV7-8 and TRBJ2-1; D is ambiguous. Germline V gene lookup returns CDR1 SGHVS and CDR2 FQNEAQ. The CDR3 is made up of 13 amino acids. Trimming pared 2 bases from V and 1 base from J, leaving 3 bases between. The CDR3 region has the DNA TGTGCCAGCAGCTTAAGATCCTACAATGAGCAGTTCTTC. Protein product: CASSLRSYNEQFF. Variable domain in full (rest from reference TRBV7-8 and TRBJ2-1): GAGVSQSPRYKVAKRGQDVALRCDPISGHVSLFWYQQALGQGPEFLTYFQNEAQLDKSGLPSDRFFAERPEGSVSTLKIQRTQQEDSAVYLCASSLRSYNEQFFGPGTRLTVL.

This clonotype came up many times. Because this beta chain is a stray read in a library intended to capture alpha chains, its abundance should not be given much weight. The rearrangement joins TRBV7-8 to TRBJ1-4; D perhaps matches TRBD1 (5 bases). CDR3 length: 15 residues. Germline values: CDR1 SGHVS, CDR2 FQNEAQ. Trimming shortened V by 3 bases and J by 0 bases, and 8 bases separated the two germline ends. The CDR3: CASSLTESTNEKLFF. CDR3 sequence (DNA): TGTGCCAGCAGCTTGACAGAGTCAACTAATGAAAAACTGTTTTTT.

This clonotype has at least ten counts. The library was designed around alpha chains, so this beta chain is a stray read whose abundance carries little weight. The rearrangement links TRBV5-1 to TRBJ2-7, with TRBD1 as a possible D gene (5 bases). Trimming stripped 0 bases from V and 0 bases from J, with 7 bases between. From germline, CDR1 is SGHRS and CDR2 YFSETQ. CDR3 length: 14 amino acids. CDR3 sequence: CASSLGTPSYEQYF. In DNA, the CDR3 is TGCGCCAGCAGCTTGGGGACACCCTCCTACGAGCAGTACTTC.

This clonotype was counted only a few times. Found in a library prepared for alpha chains, this beta chain is an off-target read, and its abundance has little meaning. The chain is built from TRBV18 and TRBJ2-1; D is uncertain. V lost 3 bases, J lost 1 base, and 10 bases lay in between. The germline V gene encodes CDR1 KGHSH and CDR2 LQKENI. CDR3 length: 15 amino acids. For the CDR3, the DNA is TGTGCCAGCTCACCCGAACCCTGGTCCTACAATGAGCAGTTCTTC. It translates to CASSPEPWSYNEQFF.

This clonotype is categorized as medium-sized. For a library built for alpha chains, this beta chain is a stray read; little rests on its size. The chain has TRBV7-2 and TRBJ2-7; TRBD1 matches 9 bases. CDR3 length equals 15 residues. V was clipped by 5 bases and J by 3 bases; unmatched bases: 8. Germline CDR1 reads SGHTA; CDR2 reads FQGNSA. For the CDR3, the DNA is TGTGCCAGCAGCGCCAGGGACAGGGTCCTCTACGAGCAGTACTTC. Its protein product is CASSARDRVLYEQYF.

Relative to its sample, this clonotype is medium-sized (0.01 to 0.1%). This beta chain represents an off-target read in a library built for alpha chains; its size is of limited meaning. The rearrangement uses TRBV29-1 and TRBJ2-7, with TRBD1 as a possible D gene (6 bases). V lost 8 bases and J lost 2, with 16 bases in between. CDR1 SQVTM and CDR2 ANQGSEA come from the germline V gene. The CDR3 is 13 amino acids. The CDR3 is CSFRQEPTYEQYF. DNA of the CDR3: TGCAGCTTCAGACAGGAGCCCACCTACGAGCAGTACTTC.

This clonotype was seen many times. In a library made to pick up alpha chains, this beta chain is a stray read with a size that means little. The chain has TRBV13 and TRBJ2-3; a possible D gene is TRBD1 (6 bases). V was clipped by 4 bases and J by 1 base, with 15 bases between them. CDR1 is PRHDT, CDR2 FYEKMQ, per germline (reference sequence). This CDR3 has 16 residues. The CDR3 loop is CASSSSPGAGTDTQYF. DNA for the CDR3: TGTGCCAGCAGCTCATCACCAGGGGCGGGCACAGATACGCAGTATTTT.

This clonotype has only a few counts. This beta chain appears as a stray read in a library generated for alpha chains; its size is not informative. The chain links TRBV11-1 to TRBJ2-5, with D possibly TRBD2 on 6 matching bases. CDR1 and CDR2 from the germline V gene are SGHAT and FQDESV (reference sequence). Trimming removed 2 bases from V and 4 bases from J, with 8 bases in between. The CDR3 loop spans 13 amino acids. CDR3 nucleotides: TGTGCCAGCAGCTTACAGGGAGGAGAGACCCAGTACTTC. Translating it yields CASSLQGGETQYF.

This clonotype was seen many times. Within a library made for alpha chains, this beta chain is off target, and its count is uninformative. V gene TRBV15 combines with J gene TRBJ2-7, with 8 positions matching TRBD1. The germline gives CDR1 LNHNV, CDR2 YYDKDF (reference sequence). CDR3 length equals 16 residues. V lost 2 bases to trimming and J lost 5 bases; unmatched junction nucleotides: 11. CDR3 loop: CATSRLLKTGVHEQYF. The DNA for the CDR3 is TGTGCCACCAGCAGATTGCTAAAGACAGGGGTCCACGAGCAGTACTTC.

Notes on this clonotype: In a library made to pick up alpha chains, this beta chain is a stray read with a size that means little. This sequence joins TRBV20-1 and TRBJ2-1; a possible D gene is TRBD1 (5 bases). The V gene lost 6 bases and the J gene lost 2 bases, with 14 bases spanning the gap. Germline lookup yields CDR1 DFQATT and CDR2 SNEGSKA (reference sequence). The CDR3 loop spans 14 amino acids. The CDR3, as DNA: TGCAGTGCCACCGACAGTCCCCCCTACAATGAGCAGTTCTTC. Translated: CSATDSPPYNEQFF.

In the case of this clonotype: This may come from a read error, since a much larger clone is one base off. The library was designed around alpha chains, so this beta chain is a stray read whose abundance carries little weight. The chain uses TRBV27 and TRBJ2-3; 8 nucleotides line up with TRBD2. The CDR3 contains 16 residues. Germline V gives CDR1 MNHEY, CDR2 SMNVEV (reference sequence). The CDR3 sequence is CASTPIFAGGGDTKYF. The DNA for the CDR3 is TGTGCCAGCACCCCGATCTTTGCGGGGGGCGGGGATACGAAGTATTTT.

Notes on this clonotype: The library was designed around alpha chains, so this beta chain is a stray read whose abundance carries little weight. The chain recombines TRBV6-2 or TRBV6-3 with TRBJ2-7, with a tentative D call TRBD2 (5 bases). Deletions cut 2 bases from V and 0 bases from J, with 20 bases between. The CDR3 is 18 residues long. Germline V gene sequence: CDR1 MNHEY, CDR2 SVGEGT. CDR3 nucleotides: TGTGCCAGCAGTTACCCTCGGGGTAGCCCAACCCTCTCCTACGAGCAGTACTTC. Its translation is CASSYPRGSPTLSYEQYF.

This clonotype was picked up many times. Germline and junction disagree at one end, which may indicate a read error. In a library made to pick up alpha chains, this beta chain is a stray read with a size that means little. V usage is TRBV7-7 and J usage is TRBJ2-3, with D possibly matching TRBD2 (5 bases). CDR1 and CDR2 from the germline V gene are SSHAT and FNYEAQ (reference sequence). The CDR3 is 15 amino acids. The CDR3, as DNA: TGTGCTAGCAGCTTAGCCCTAGCATTCGCAGATACGCAGTATTTT. As protein: CASSLALAFADTQYF.

The sample holds a few counts of this clonotype. This beta chain turned up in a library designed for alpha chains; as an off-target read, its abundance says little. This chain joins TRBV18 and TRBJ2-3; 8 positions agree with TRBD2. The CDR3 totals 16 residues. Germline trimming cut 3 bases from V and 0 bases from J; bases unmatched to any gene: 5. CDR1 is KGHSH, CDR2 LQKENI, per germline. CDR3 residues: CASSPPGGASTDTQYF. As DNA, the CDR3 is TGTGCCAGCTCACCGCCGGGAGGGGCTAGCACAGATACGCAGTATTTT.

This clonotype was recorded many times. The library was built for alpha chains, so this beta chain is an off-target read and its size means little. In DNA, the CDR3 is TGTGCCAGCAGACTAGCGGGGGGGACCTTATACGAGCAGTACTTC. This translates into CASRLAGGTLYEQYF. V is TRBV7-2 and J is TRBJ2-7; 13 nucleotides align to TRBD2. Germline V gives CDR1 SGHTA, CDR2 FQGNSA. Trimming cost V 6 bases and J 4 bases; bases outside gene matches: 6. CDR3 length equals 15 residues.